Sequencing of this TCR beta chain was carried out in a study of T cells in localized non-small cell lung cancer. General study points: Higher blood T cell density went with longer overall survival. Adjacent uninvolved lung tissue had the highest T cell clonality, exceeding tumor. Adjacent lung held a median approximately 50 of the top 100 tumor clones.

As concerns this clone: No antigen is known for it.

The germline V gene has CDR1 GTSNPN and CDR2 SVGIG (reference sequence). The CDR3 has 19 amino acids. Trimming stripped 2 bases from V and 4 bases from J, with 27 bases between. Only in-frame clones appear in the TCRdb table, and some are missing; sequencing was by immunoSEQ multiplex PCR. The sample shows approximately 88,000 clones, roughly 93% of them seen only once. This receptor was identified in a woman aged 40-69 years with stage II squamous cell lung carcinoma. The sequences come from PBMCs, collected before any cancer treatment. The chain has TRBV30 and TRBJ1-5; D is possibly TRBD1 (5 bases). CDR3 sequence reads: CAWSQYPPGTPERNQPQHF. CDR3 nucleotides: TGTGCCTGGAGTCAATACCCCCCCGGGACCCCTGAGAGGAATCAGCCCCAGCATTTT.